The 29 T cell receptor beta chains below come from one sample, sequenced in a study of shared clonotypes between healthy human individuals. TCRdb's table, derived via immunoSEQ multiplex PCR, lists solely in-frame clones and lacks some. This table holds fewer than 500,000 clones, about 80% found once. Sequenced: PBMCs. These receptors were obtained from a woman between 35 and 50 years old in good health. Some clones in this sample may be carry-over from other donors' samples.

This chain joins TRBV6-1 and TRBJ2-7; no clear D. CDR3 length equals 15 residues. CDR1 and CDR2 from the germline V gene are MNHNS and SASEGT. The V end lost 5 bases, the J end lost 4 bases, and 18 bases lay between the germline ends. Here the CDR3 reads CASSLQDPLLYEQYF. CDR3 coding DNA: TGTGCCAGCAGTTTGCAGGACCCCCTCCTTTACGAGCAGTACTTC.

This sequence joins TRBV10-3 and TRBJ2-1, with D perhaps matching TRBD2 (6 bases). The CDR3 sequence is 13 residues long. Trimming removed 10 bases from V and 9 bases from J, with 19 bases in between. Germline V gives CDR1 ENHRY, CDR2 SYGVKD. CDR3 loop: CATAEGPGGEQFF. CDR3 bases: TGTGCCACAGCGGAGGGCCCCGGTGGTGAGCAGTTCTTC.

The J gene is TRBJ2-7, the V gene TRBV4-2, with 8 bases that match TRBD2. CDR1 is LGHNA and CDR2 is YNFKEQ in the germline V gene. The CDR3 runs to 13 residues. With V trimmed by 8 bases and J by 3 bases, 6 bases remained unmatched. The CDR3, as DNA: TGTGCCAGCGCGAGCGGGAGAGGCTACGAGCAGTACTTC. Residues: CASASGRGYEQYF.

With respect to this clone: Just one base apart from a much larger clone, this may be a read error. CDR3 residues: CASSLSGRADNEQFF. In nucleotides, the CDR3 is TGTGCCAGCAGCTTAAGCGGGAGGGCCGACAATGAGCAGTTCTTC. V and J are TRBV5-4 and TRBJ2-1, with 10 bases lining up with TRBD2. Germline V gene sequence: CDR1 SGHNT, CDR2 YYREEE (reference sequence). The CDR3 has 15 residues. V lost 2 bases to trimming and J lost 5 bases; unmatched junction nucleotides: 4.

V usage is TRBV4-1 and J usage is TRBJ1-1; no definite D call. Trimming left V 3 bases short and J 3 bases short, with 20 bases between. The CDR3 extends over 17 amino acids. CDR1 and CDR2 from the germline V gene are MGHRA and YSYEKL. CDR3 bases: TGCGCCAGCAGCCACCTCGGGAAGGCCCGAAAACACACTGAAGCTTTCTTT. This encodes CASSHLGKARKHTEAFF.

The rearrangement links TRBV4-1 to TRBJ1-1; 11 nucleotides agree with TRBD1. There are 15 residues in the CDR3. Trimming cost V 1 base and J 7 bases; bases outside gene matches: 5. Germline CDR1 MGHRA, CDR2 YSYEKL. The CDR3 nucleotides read TGCGCCAGCAGCCAAGCCGGACAGGGGGCTGGTGAAGCTTTCTTT. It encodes CASSQAGQGAGEAFF.

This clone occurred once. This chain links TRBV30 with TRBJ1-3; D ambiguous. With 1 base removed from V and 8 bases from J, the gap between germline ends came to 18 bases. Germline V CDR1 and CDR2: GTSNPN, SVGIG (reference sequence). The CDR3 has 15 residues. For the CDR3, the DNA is TGTGCCTGGAGTGCACCCGGCTGGGTTTTGGACACCATATATTTT. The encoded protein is CAWSAPGWVLDTIYF.

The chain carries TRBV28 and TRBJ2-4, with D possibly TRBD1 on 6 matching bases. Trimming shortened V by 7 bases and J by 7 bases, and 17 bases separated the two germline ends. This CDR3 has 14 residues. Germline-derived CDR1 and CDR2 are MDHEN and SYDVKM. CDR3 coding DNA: TGTGCCAGCATGGAACAGGGTTTGCGGAACATTCAGTACTTC. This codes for CASMEQGLRNIQYF.

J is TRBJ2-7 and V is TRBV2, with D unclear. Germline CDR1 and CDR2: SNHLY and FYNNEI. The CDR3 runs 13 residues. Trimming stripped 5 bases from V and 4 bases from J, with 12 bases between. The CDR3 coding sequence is TGTGCCAGCAGTCCTGGACGGAGATACGAGCAGTACTTC. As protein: CASSPGRRYEQYF.

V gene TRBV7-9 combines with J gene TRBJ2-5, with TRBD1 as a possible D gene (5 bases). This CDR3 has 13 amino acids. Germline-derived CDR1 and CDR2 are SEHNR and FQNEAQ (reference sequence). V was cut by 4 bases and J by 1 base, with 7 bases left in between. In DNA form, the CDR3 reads TGTGCCAGCAGCTGGGGCACCCAAGAGACCCAGTACTTC. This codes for CASSWGTQETQYF.

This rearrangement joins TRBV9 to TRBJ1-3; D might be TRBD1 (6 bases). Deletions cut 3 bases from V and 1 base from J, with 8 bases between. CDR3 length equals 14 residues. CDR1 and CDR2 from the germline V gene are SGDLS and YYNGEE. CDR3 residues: CASSEQGSGNTIYF. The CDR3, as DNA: TGTGCCAGCAGCGAGCAGGGGTCTGGAAACACCATATATTTT.

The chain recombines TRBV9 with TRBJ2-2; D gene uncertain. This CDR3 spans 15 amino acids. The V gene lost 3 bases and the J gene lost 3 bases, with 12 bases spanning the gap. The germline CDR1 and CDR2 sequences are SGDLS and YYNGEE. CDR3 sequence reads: CASSARGRDTGELFF. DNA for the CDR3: TGTGCCAGCAGCGCCCGAGGAAGGGACACCGGGGAGCTGTTTTTT.

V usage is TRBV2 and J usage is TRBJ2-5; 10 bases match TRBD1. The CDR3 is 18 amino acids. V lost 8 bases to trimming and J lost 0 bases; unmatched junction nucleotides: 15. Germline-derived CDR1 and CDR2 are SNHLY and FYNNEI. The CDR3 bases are TGTGCCAGCCCGTACCTGGCCCCCGGGACAGGGGACCAAGAGACCCAGTACTTC. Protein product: CASPYLAPGTGDQETQYF. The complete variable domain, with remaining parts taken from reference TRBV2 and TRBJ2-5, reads EPEVTQTPSHQVTQMGQEVILRCVPISNHLYFYWYRQILGQKVEFLVSFYNNEISEKSEIFDDQFSVERPDGSNFTLKIRSTKLEDSAMYFCASPYLAPGTGDQETQYFGPGTRLLVL.

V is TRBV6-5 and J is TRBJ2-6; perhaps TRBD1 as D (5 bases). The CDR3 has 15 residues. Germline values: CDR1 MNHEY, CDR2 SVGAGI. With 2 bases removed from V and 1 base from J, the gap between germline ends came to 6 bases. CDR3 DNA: TGTGCCAGCAGTTACCAGGGATCTGGGGCCAACGTCCTGACTTTC. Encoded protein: CASSYQGSGANVLTF.

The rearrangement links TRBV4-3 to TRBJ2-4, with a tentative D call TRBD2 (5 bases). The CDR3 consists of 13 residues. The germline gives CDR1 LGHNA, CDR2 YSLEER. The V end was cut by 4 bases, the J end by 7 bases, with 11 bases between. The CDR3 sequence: CASSPTEGNIQYF. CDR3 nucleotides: TGCGCCAGCAGCCCCACCGAGGGTAACATTCAGTACTTC.

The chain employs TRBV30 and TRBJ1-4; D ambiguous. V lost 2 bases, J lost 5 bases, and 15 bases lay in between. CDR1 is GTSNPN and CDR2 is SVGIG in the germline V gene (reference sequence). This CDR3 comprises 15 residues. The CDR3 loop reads CAWSPAYVWNEKLFF. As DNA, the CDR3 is TGTGCCTGGAGTCCGGCGTACGTATGGAATGAAAAACTGTTTTTT. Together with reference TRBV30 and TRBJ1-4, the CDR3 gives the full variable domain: SQTIHQWPATLVQPVGSPLSLECTVEGTSNPNLYWYRQAAGRGLQLLFYSVGIGQISSEVPQNLSASRPQDRQFILSSKKLLLSDSGFYLCAWSPAYVWNEKLFFGSGTQLSVL.

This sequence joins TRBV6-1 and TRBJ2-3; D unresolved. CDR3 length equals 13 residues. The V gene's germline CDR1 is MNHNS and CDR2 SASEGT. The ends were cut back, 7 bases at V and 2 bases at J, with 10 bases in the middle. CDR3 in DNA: TGTGCCAGCAACAGCCTATTCACAGATACGCAGTATTTT. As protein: CASNSLFTDTQYF.

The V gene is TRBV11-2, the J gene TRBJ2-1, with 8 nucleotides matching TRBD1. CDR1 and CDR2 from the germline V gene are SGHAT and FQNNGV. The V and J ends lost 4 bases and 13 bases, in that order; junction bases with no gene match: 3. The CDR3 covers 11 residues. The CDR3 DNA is TGTGCCAGCAGCTCGGGACAGGCTCAGTTCTTC. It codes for CASSSGQAQFF.

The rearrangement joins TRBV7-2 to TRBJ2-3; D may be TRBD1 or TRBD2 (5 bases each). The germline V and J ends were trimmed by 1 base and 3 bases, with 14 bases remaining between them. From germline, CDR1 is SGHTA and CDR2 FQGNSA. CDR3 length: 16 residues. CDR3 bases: TGTGCCAGCAGCTTAGTGTCGCAGGGCGGGACAGATACGCAGTATTTT. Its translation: CASSLVSQGGTDTQYF. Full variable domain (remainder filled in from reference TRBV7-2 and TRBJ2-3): GAGVSQSPSNKVTEKGKDVELRCDPISGHTALYWYRQSLGQGLEFLIYFQGNSAPDKSGLPSDRFSAERTGGSVSTLTIQRTQQEDSAVYLCASSLVSQGGTDTQYFGPGTRLTVL.

The CDR3 loop reads CSVENRVDTGELFF. The CDR3 nucleotides read TGCAGCGTTGAGAACAGGGTCGACACCGGGGAGCTGTTTTTT. J is TRBJ2-2 and V is TRBV29-1, with D maybe TRBD1 (6 bases). The CDR3 length is 14 residues. V lost 3 bases and J 3 bases, leaving 11 bases between the germline ends. CDR1 and CDR2 from the germline V gene are SQVTM and ANQGSEA.

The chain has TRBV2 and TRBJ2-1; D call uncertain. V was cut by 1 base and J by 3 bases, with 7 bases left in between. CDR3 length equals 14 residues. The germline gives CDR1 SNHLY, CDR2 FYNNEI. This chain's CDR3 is CASSEGELYNEQFF. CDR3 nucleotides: TGTGCCAGCAGTGAAGGCGAGCTCTACAATGAGCAGTTCTTC.

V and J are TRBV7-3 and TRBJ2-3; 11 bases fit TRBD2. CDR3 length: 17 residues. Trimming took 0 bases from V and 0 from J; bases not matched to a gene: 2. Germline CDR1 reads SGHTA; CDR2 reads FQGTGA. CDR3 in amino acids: CASSLTTSGASTDTQYF. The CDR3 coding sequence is TGTGCCAGCAGCTTAACGACTAGCGGGGCTAGCACAGATACGCAGTATTTT.

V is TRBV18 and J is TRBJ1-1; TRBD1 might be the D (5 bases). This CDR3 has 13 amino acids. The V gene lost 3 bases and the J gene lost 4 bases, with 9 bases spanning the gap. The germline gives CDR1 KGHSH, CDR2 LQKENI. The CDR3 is CASSPSGTTEAFF. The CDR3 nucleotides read TGTGCCAGCTCACCTTCCGGGACCACTGAAGCTTTCTTT.

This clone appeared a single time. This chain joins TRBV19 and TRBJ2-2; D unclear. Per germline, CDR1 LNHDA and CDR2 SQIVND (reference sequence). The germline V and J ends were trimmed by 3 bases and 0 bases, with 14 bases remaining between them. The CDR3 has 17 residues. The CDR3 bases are TGTGCCAGTAGTATCGCCTCGAAGGTCCCGAACACCGGGGAGCTGTTTTTT. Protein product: CASSIASKVPNTGELFF.

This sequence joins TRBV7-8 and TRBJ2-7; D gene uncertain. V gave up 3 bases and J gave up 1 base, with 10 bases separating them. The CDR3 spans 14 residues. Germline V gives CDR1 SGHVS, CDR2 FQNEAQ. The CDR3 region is CASSFTTKSYEQYF. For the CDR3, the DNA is TGTGCCAGCAGCTTTACCACAAAGTCCTACGAGCAGTACTTC.

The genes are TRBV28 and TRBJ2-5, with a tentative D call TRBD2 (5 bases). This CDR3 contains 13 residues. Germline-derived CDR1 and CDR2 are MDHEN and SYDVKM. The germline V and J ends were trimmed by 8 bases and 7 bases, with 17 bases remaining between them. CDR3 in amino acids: CASARAAPGTQYF. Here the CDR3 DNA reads TGTGCCAGCGCGCGAGCGGCCCCAGGGACCCAGTACTTC.

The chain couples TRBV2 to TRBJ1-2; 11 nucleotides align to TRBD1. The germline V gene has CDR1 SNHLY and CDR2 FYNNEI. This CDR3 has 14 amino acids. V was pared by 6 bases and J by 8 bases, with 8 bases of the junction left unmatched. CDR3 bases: TGTGCCAGCAGAACAGGACAGGGGGCGCGCGGCTACACCTTC. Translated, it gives CASRTGQGARGYTF.

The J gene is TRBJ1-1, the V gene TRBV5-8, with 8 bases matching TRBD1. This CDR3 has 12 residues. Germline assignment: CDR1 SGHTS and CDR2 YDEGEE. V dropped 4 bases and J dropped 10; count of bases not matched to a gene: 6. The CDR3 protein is CASSHFDRGAFF. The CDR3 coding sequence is TGTGCCAGCAGCCACTTTGACAGGGGAGCTTTCTTT.

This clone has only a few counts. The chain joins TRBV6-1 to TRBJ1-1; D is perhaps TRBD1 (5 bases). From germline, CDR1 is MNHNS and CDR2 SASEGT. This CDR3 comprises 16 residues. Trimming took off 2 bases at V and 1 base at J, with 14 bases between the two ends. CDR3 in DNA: TGTGCCAGCAGTGAATTGGGGGGTCGCGGGAACACTGAAGCTTTCTTT. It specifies CASSELGGRGNTEAFF.